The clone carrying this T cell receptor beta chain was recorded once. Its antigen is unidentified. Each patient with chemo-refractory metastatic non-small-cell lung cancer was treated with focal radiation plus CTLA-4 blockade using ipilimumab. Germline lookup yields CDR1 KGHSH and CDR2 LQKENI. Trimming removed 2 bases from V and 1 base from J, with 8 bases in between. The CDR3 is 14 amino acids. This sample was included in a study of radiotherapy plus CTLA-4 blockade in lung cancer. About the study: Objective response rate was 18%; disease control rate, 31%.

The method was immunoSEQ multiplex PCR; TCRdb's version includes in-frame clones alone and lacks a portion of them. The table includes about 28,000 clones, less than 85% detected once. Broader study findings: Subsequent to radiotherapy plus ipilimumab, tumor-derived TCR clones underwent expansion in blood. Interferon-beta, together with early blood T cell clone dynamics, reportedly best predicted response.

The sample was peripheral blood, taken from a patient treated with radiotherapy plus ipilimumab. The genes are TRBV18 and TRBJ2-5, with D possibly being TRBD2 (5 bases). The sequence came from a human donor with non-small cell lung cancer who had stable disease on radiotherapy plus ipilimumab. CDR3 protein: CASSPLGSQETQYF. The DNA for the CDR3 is TGTGCCAGCTCACCATTGGGGAGCCAAGAGACCCAGTACTTC.